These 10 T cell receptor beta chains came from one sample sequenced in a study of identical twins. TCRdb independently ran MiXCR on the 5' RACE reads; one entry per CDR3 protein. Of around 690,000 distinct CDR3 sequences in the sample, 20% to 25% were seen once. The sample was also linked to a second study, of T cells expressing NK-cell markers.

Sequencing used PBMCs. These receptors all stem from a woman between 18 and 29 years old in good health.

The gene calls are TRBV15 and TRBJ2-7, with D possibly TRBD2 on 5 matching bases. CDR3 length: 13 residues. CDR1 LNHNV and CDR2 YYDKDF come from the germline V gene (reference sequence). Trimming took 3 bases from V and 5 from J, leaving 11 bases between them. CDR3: CATSSLGLHEQYF. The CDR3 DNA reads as TGTGCCACCAGCAGCTTAGGACTCCACGAGCAGTACTTC.

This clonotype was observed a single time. The CDR3 DNA sequence: TGTGCCATCAGACCCGGGAGGGGGGAGGAGCAGTTCTTC. It yields the protein CAIRPGRGEEQFF. The chain links TRBV10-3 to TRBJ2-1; 8 bases align to TRBD2. V lost 6 bases to trimming and J lost 10 bases; unmatched junction nucleotides: 8. The V gene's germline CDR1 is ENHRY and CDR2 SYGVKD. CDR3 length equals 13 residues.

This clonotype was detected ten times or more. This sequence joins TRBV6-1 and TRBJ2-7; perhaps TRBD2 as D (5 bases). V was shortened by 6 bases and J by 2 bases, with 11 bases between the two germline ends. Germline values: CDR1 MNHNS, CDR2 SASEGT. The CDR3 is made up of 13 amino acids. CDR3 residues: CASRPDYTYEQYF. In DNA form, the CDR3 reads TGTGCCAGCAGACCCGACTACACCTACGAGCAGTACTTC.

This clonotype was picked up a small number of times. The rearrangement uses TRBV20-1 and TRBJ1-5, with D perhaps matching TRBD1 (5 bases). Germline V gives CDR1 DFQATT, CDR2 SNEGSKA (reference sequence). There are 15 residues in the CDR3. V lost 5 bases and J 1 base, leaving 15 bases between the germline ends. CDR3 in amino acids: CSAVRAGLSNQPQHF. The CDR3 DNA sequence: TGCAGTGCTGTCCGAGCAGGGTTGAGCAATCAGCCCCAGCATTTT.

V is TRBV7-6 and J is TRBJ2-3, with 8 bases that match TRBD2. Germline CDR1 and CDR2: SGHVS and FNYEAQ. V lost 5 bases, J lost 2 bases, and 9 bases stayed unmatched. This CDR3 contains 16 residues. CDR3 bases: TGTGCCAGCAGCCCGCCCGTCGGGAGGGTCACAGATACGCAGTATTTT. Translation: CASSPPVGRVTDTQYF.

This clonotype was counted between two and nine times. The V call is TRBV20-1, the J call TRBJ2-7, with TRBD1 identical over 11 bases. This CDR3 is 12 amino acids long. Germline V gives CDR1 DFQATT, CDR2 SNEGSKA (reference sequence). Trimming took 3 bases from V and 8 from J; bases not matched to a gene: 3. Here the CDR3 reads CSASGTGGQQYF. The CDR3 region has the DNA TGCAGTGCTAGTGGGACAGGGGGACAGCAGTACTTC.

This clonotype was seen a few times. The CDR3 coding sequence is TGCAGTGCGAAGGGTAGCGGAGATACGCAGTATTTT. Protein: CSAKGSGDTQYF. V usage is TRBV20-1 and J usage is TRBJ2-3; possibly TRBD2 for D (6 bases). This CDR3 has 12 residues. Germline V gene sequence: CDR1 DFQATT, CDR2 SNEGSKA (reference sequence). V lost 6 bases and J 5 bases, leaving 12 bases between the germline ends.

CDR3 in amino acids: CASSAQGLGANVLTF. Here the CDR3 DNA reads TGTGCCAGCAGCGCCCAGGGCCTTGGGGCCAACGTCCTGACTTTC. The chain couples TRBV7-3 to TRBJ2-6; D may be TRBD1 (5 bases). CDR3 size: 15 residues. V was shortened by 5 bases and J by 3 bases, with 11 bases between the two germline ends. Germline values: CDR1 SGHTA, CDR2 FQGTGA.

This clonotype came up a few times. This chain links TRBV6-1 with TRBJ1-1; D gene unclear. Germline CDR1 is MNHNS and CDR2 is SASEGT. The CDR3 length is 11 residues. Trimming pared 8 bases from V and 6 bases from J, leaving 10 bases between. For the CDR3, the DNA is TGTGCCAGCGGAATCCAGGCTGAAGCTTTCTTT. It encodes CASGIQAEAFF.

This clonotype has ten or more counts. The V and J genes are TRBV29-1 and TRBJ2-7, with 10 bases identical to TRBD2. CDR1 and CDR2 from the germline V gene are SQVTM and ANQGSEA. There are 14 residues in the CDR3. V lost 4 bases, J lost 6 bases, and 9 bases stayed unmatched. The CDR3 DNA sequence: TGCAGCGTTGCTTTAACTAGCGGGGAAACCGAGCAGTACTTC. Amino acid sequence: CSVALTSGETEQYF.